A selection of T cell receptor beta chains follows, all from one sample in a study of T cells after yellow fever vaccination. TCRdb called the 5' RACE reads again in MiXCR, with one record for every CDR3 protein. The sample contains just over 250,000 distinct CDR3 sequences, over 4.5% of which appear only once. Here the sequenced sample was CD4+ T cells sorted from PBMCs, taken on the day of the yellow fever booster vaccination. Every receptor here comes from a man aged 18 to 29 who received the YFV17D yellow fever vaccine. Each CDR3 is given with its conserved first and last residue. A D gene is named only where the DNA matches it firmly. Size values are once, few and many counts, or a class for expanded clones, and some rows have none.

clone_size j_call v_call d_call cdr3_aa cdr3_nt
. TRBJ2-1 TRBV5-1 TRBD2 CASSLLLAGDNEQFF TGCGCCAGCAGCTTATTACTAGCGGGGGACAATGAGCAGTTCTTC
many TRBJ1-2 TRBV12-3/TRBV12-4 . CASSWGGVNYGYTF TGTGCCAGCAGTTGGGGGGGGGTTAACTATGGCTACACCTTC
. TRBJ1-1 TRBV29-1 . CSAHDTEAFF TGCAGCGCACACGACACTGAAGCTTTCTTT
few TRBJ2-5 TRBV7-8 . CASSFAGGEETQYF TGTGCCAGCAGCTTCGCCGGGGGCGAGGAGACCCAGTACTTC
many TRBJ2-2 TRBV10-3 . CAIGAVNTGELFF TGTGCCATCGGGGCAGTGAACACCGGGGAGCTGTTTTTT
many TRBJ2-2 TRBV5-1 . CASSPRFVGTGELFF TGCGCCAGCAGCCCCCGGTTCGTCGGGACCGGGGAGCTGTTTTTT
few TRBJ1-3 TRBV20-1 . CSARDPTEFGNTIYF TGCAGTGCTAGAGACCCGACAGAGTTCGGAAACACCATATATTTT
many TRBJ2-1 TRBV18 TRBD1 CASSPGTGENEQFF TGTGCCAGCTCACCGGGGACAGGGGAAAATGAGCAGTTCTTC
few TRBJ1-2 TRBV5-1 . CASSLGPLNYGYTF TGCGCCAGCAGCTTAGGTCCACTTAACTATGGCTACACCTTC
. TRBJ1-5 TRBV11-2 . CASSPGELGGSQPQHF TGTGCCAGCAGCCCGGGGGAACTAGGGGGTAGTCAGCCCCAGCATTTT
few TRBJ1-6 TRBV30 . CAWSPRGIHNSPLHF TGTGCCTGGAGTCCCCGTGGAATACATAATTCACCCCTCCACTTT
. TRBJ2-3 TRBV5-1 TRBD2 CASSLAARGNTDTQYF TGCGCCAGCAGCTTGGCCGCGCGGGGGAACACAGATACGCAGTATTTT
many TRBJ2-1 TRBV5-1 . CASSESSGGNSYNEQFF TGCGCCAGCAGCGAAAGTTCTGGGGGAAATTCCTACAATGAGCAGTTCTTC
few TRBJ2-3 TRBV12-3/TRBV12-4 . CASSYRALVVDTQYF TGTGCCAGCAGCTACAGGGCCCTAGTGGTGGATACGCAGTATTTT
many TRBJ1-1 TRBV29-1 . CSVRNTEAFF TGCAGCGTTCGGAACACTGAAGCTTTCTTT